A selection of T cell receptor beta chains follows, all from one sample in a study of CD8+CD57+ T cells in acquired aplastic anemia. MiXCR was run by TCRdb on the reads, yielding one entry per CDR3 protein. This sample has around 170,000 distinct CDR3 sequences, with just under 50% found just once. Sequencing was carried out using sorted CD4+, CD8+, or CD8+CD57+ T cells (not recorded which) from PBMCs. All receptors come from a human donor with aplastic anemia. CDR3s include the opening cysteine and the closing phenylalanine or tryptophan. The D gene is left open where the match is weak. Clone size is not always given. Where it is, it says once, few, many or a class for expanded clones.

D,V,size,J,DNA,CDR3
NA,TRBV20-1,NA,TRBJ1-1,TGCAGTGCCAATCGTGGGGATTCGAACACTGAAGCTTTCTTT,CSANRGDSNTEAFF
TRBD1,TRBV5-8,many,TRBJ1-4,TGTGCCAGCAGCTTGGGACAGGGGGTCATTAATGAAAAACTGTTTTTT,CASSLGQGVINEKLFF
TRBD2,TRBV11-2,many,TRBJ2-3,TGTGCCAGCAGCTTAGGACTAGCGGGAGCCGATACGCAGTATTTT,CASSLGLAGADTQYF
NA,TRBV4-1,NA,TRBJ1-3,TGCGCCAGCAGCCAGTCTGGTTTGCCTGGAAACACCATATATTTT,CASSQSGLPGNTIYF
NA,TRBV10-3,once,TRBJ2-1,TGTGCCATCATGGGTAGGGACAATGAGCAGTTCTTC,CAIMGRDNEQFF
NA,TRBV7-9,few,TRBJ2-3,TGTGCCAGCAGCTTATTAGACAGCACAGATACGCAGTATTTT,CASSLLDSTDTQYF
TRBD2,TRBV2,many,TRBJ2-7,TGTGCCACTAGAGCCGGCGGGAGTGGGTACGAGCAGTACTTC,CATRAGGSGYEQYF
TRBD2,TRBV7-9,NA,TRBJ2-7,TGTGCCAGCAGCCTTAGCGGGAGGGCCGGTGAGCAGTACTTC,CASSLSGRAGEQYF
NA,TRBV6-1,many,TRBJ1-3,TGTGCCAGCAGTCAAGAAAACACCATATATTTT,CASSQENTIYF
NA,TRBV5-1,NA,TRBJ2-5,TGCGCCAGCAGCAGCGGGACAAACCAAGAGACCCAGTACTTC,CASSSGTNQETQYF
TRBD2,TRBV6-4,NA,TRBJ2-1,TGTGCCAGCAGTGACCGCCCGGGGGGGTCTGAGCAGTTCTTC,CASSDRPGGSEQFF
NA,TRBV5-6,many,TRBJ2-2,TGTGCCAGCAGCTTACGATGGTGGCCCACCGGGGAGCTGTTTTTT,CASSLRWWPTGELFF
TRBD2,TRBV30,NA,TRBJ2-3,TGTGCCTGGAGACATGGGACTAGCGGCCACACAGATACGCAGTATTTT,CAWRHGTSGHTDTQYF
NA,TRBV20-1,many,TRBJ1-2,TGCAGTGCTAGACGAAATCTACAGGATCCCAATGGCTACACCTTC,CSARRNLQDPNGYTF
NA,TRBV6-5,NA,TRBJ1-2,TGTGCCAGCAGTTACTCGATCTTCGGCGGTAACTATGGCTACACCTTC,CASSYSIFGGNYGYTF
NA,TRBV6-5,many,TRBJ1-1,TGTGCCAGTAACGCAGGTTCACTTATGAACACTGAAGCTTTCTTT,CASNAGSLMNTEAFF